The 32 T cell receptor beta chains below all came from one sample that was sequenced in a study of shared clonotypes between healthy human individuals. Measured with immunoSEQ multiplex PCR; TCRdb has only the in-frame clones, and not every one. The sample contains about 2.4 million clones, around nine tenths of which appear only once. The sample taken for sequencing was naive CD4+ T cells sorted from blood. Documented subset: CD45RA+ positively selected. The receptors come from a man aged 18 to 30 in good health.

V gene TRBV4-3 combines with J gene TRBJ1-1, with D tentatively TRBD1 (5 bases). Germline V gene data show CDR1 as LGHNA and CDR2 as YSLEER. V was clipped by 4 bases and J by 0 bases, with 12 bases between them. The CDR3 runs 15 residues. This CDR3 reads CASSPFPDMNTEAFF. The CDR3 bases are TGCGCCAGCAGCCCCTTTCCGGACATGAACACTGAAGCTTTCTTT.

V and J are TRBV19 and TRBJ2-4, with D possibly matching TRBD1 (5 bases). Per the germline V gene, CDR1 is LNHDA and CDR2 is SQIVND (reference sequence). CDR3 length: 15 residues. With 7 bases removed from V and 10 bases from J, the gap between germline ends came to 23 bases. The CDR3 protein is CASTSSEIFPGIQYF. Here the CDR3 DNA reads TGTGCCAGTACTTCCTCCGAAATCTTTCCAGGGATTCAGTACTTC.

The V gene is TRBV2, the J gene TRBJ2-2; 11 bases match TRBD2. CDR1 and CDR2 from the germline V gene are SNHLY and FYNNEI. The CDR3 runs to 17 residues. V shed 6 bases and J 3 bases; nucleotides not matched to a gene: 9. The CDR3 region has the DNA TGTGCCAGCAGGGCTCCGGGACTAGCGGCGTACACCGGGGAGCTGTTTTTT. It translates to CASRAPGLAAYTGELFF.

The V call is TRBV9, the J call TRBJ2-7; 10 bases match TRBD1. V shed 3 bases, J shed 0 bases, and the junction held 12 bases outside the gene matches. This CDR3 has 18 residues. From germline, CDR1 is SGDLS and CDR2 YYNGEE. CDR3 protein: CASSEGQSGTGASYEQYF. The CDR3, as DNA: TGTGCCAGCAGCGAGGGCCAATCCGGGACAGGGGCCTCCTACGAGCAGTACTTC.

This clone was seen more than once but under ten times. This sequence joins TRBV7-9 and TRBJ1-6; D is unclear. Germline V gene lookup returns CDR1 SEHNR and CDR2 FQNEAQ (reference sequence). This CDR3 has 16 amino acids. Trimming stripped 1 base from V and 2 bases from J, with 9 bases between. CDR3 loop: CASSLGAGTYNSPLHF. Written as DNA, the CDR3 is TGTGCCAGCAGCTTAGGTGCGGGGACCTATAATTCACCCCTCCACTTT.

The rearrangement joins TRBV6-5 to TRBJ1-6; D uncertain. The CDR3 is 15 amino acids. V was shortened by 7 bases and J by 1 base, with 11 bases between the two germline ends. Germline values: CDR1 MNHEY, CDR2 SVGAGI. In DNA, the CDR3 is TGTGCCAGCACCAAGACCGGGTCCTATAATTCACCCCTCCACTTT. Amino acids: CASTKTGSYNSPLHF.

This chain joins TRBV7-8 and TRBJ1-1, with 7 bases lining up with TRBD1. The V gene end was trimmed by 4 bases and the J gene end by 4 bases; junction bases not matched to a gene: 3. CDR3 length equals 13 residues. CDR1 is SGHVS, CDR2 FQNEAQ, per germline. The DNA of the CDR3 is TGTGCCAGCAGCTACACAGGGGTCACTGAAGCTTTCTTT. It yields the protein CASSYTGVTEAFF.

This clone was observed once. The chain couples TRBV19 to TRBJ1-4; the D gene is possibly TRBD1 (6 bases). V lost 7 bases and J 10 bases, leaving 28 bases between the germline ends. Germline values: CDR1 LNHDA, CDR2 SQIVND (reference sequence). The CDR3 extends over 17 amino acids. The DNA for the CDR3 is TGTGCCAGTACCCCATCTGGGAAACTCGGGGGCAGCGGAAAACTGTTTTTT. It codes for CASTPSGKLGGSGKLFF.

The V call is TRBV28, the J call TRBJ1-1; maybe TRBD1 (6 bases). Per germline, CDR1 MDHEN and CDR2 SYDVKM. CDR3 length: 16 residues. V dropped 4 bases and J dropped 1 base, with 16 bases sitting between them. The CDR3 sequence: CASSSPRGRKNTEAFF. The CDR3 bases are TGTGCCAGCAGTTCCCCGCGGGGGCGTAAGAACACTGAAGCTTTCTTT.

The V call is TRBV5-4, the J call TRBJ1-4; 7 bases map to TRBD1. The junction had 5 bases not matched to a gene; V was cut back by 1 base and J by 8 bases. The V gene's germline CDR1 is SGHNT and CDR2 YYREEE (reference sequence). The CDR3 covers 14 residues. In DNA form, the CDR3 reads TGTGCCAGCAGCTTGAGGGGGCTCGGGGAAAAACTGTTTTTT. As protein: CASSLRGLGEKLFF.

For this clone: Within the sample, other DNA sequences also encode this same CDR3. The chain uses TRBV5-1 and TRBJ2-2, with D perhaps TRBD1 (5 bases). The CDR3 length is 13 residues. The germline V gene has CDR1 SGHRS and CDR2 YFSETQ. V dropped 2 bases and J dropped 5 bases, with 7 bases sitting between them. DNA for the CDR3: TGCGCCAGCAGCTTTAGGGGTACCGGGGAGCTGTTTTTT. It yields the protein CASSFRGTGELFF.

The J gene is TRBJ1-6, the V gene TRBV18; no definite D call. V was clipped by 3 bases and J by 8 bases, with 11 bases between them. The CDR3 consists of 14 residues. The germline V gene has CDR1 KGHSH and CDR2 LQKENI. The CDR3: CASSPFTADSPLHF. DNA of the CDR3: TGTGCCAGCTCACCCTTTACAGCAGATTCACCCCTCCACTTT. The full variable domain, with the rest looked up from reference TRBV18 and TRBJ1-6, is NAGVMQNPRHLVRRRGQEARLRCSPMKGHSHVYWYRQLPEEGLKFMVYLQKENIIDESGMPKERFSAEFPKEGPSILRIQQVVRGDSAAYFCASSPFTADSPLHFGNGTRLTVT.

The rearrangement uses TRBV6-6 and TRBJ2-7; D is unresolved. CDR3 length equals 15 residues. Trimming cost V 0 bases and J 2 bases, with 11 bases left between them. The germline gives CDR1 MNHNY, CDR2 SVGAGI (reference sequence). This CDR3 reads CASSYSLSDPYEQYF. The CDR3, as DNA: TGTGCCAGCAGTTACTCATTATCGGACCCCTACGAGCAGTACTTC.

V is TRBV19 and J is TRBJ1-2; no clear D gene. The CDR3 consists of 13 residues. V lost 4 bases, J lost 5 bases, and 11 bases lay in between. Germline V lookup: CDR1 LNHDA, CDR2 SQIVND (reference sequence). The CDR3 loop is CASSTVAAYGYTF. The DNA of the CDR3 is TGTGCCAGTAGTACCGTTGCCGCGTATGGCTACACCTTC.

This clone was observed once. The genes are TRBV29-1 and TRBJ1-3; D remains ambiguous. V lost 2 bases and J 7 bases, leaving 12 bases between the germline ends. Germline V lookup: CDR1 SQVTM, CDR2 ANQGSEA. The CDR3 is 13 residues long. CDR3 residues: CSVEPSARNTIYF. CDR3 nucleotides: TGCAGCGTTGAACCCTCGGCGCGGAACACCATATATTTT.

The chain joins TRBV28 to TRBJ1-2; 8 positions agree with TRBD1. The germline V gene encodes CDR1 MDHEN and CDR2 SYDVKM. V shed 6 bases and J 3 bases; nucleotides not matched to a gene: 6. This CDR3 region has 14 residues. CDR3 in DNA: TGTGCCAGCAGGGTGGACAGGGCGGACTATGGCTACACCTTC. Residues: CASRVDRADYGYTF.

The V call is TRBV2, the J call TRBJ2-1, with 8 bases identical to TRBD2. CDR1 is SNHLY, CDR2 FYNNEI, per germline. This CDR3 region has 14 residues. The trim removed 7 bases at V and 7 bases at J, leaving 9 bases unmatched. Here the CDR3 DNA reads TGTGCCAGCAAGATCCAGGGACTAGGGAATGAGCAGTTCTTC. This sequence encodes CASKIQGLGNEQFF.

The chain recombines TRBV19 with TRBJ2-7; D not certain. CDR3 length: 14 residues. Germline V lookup: CDR1 LNHDA, CDR2 SQIVND (reference sequence). Trimming pared 1 base from V and 3 bases from J, leaving 10 bases between. CDR3 loop: CASSIAAGHYEQYF. CDR3 DNA: TGTGCCAGTAGTATAGCGGCCGGTCACTACGAGCAGTACTTC.

As to this clone: In the same sample, other DNA sequences code for this CDR3. The chain uses TRBV18 and TRBJ1-5, with no clear D. V lost 1 base to trimming and J lost 4 bases, with 5 bases between them. Germline V lookup: CDR1 KGHSH, CDR2 LQKENI. The CDR3 is 13 amino acids. In DNA form, the CDR3 reads TGTGCCAGCTCACCACAAGGAAATCAGCCCCAGCATTTT. Translating it yields CASSPQGNQPQHF. The entire variable domain, with the rest obtained from reference TRBV18 and TRBJ1-5, is as follows: NAGVMQNPRHLVRRRGQEARLRCSPMKGHSHVYWYRQLPEEGLKFMVYLQKENIIDESGMPKERFSAEFPKEGPSILRIQQVVRGDSAAYFCASSPQGNQPQHFGDGTRLSIL.

V is TRBV7-6 and J is TRBJ2-1; 7 bases agree with TRBD1. Germline V gene lookup returns CDR1 SGHVS and CDR2 FNYEAQ. This CDR3 is built from 15 residues. The ends lost 0 bases at V and 6 bases at J; junction bases unmatched: 5. CDR3 sequence (DNA): TGTGCCAGCAGCTTAGCGACAGGGAATGCCAATGAGCAGTTCTTC. Protein: CASSLATGNANEQFF.

The gene calls are TRBV14 and TRBJ1-1; D call uncertain. V dropped 1 base and J dropped 0 bases, with 9 bases sitting between them. There are 15 residues in the CDR3. From germline, CDR1 is SGHDN and CDR2 FVKESK. The CDR3 DNA is TGTGCCAGCAGCCAAGTTCTTGCGATGAACACTGAAGCTTTCTTT. It yields the protein CASSQVLAMNTEAFF.

Only a few counts were recorded for this clone. The V gene is TRBV11-3, the J gene TRBJ1-1; D might be TRBD1 (5 bases). The V and J ends lost 4 bases and 0 bases respectively, with 6 bases between them. The germline V gene encodes CDR1 SGHNT and CDR2 YENEEA. This CDR3 region has 13 residues. CDR3 residues: CASSSTVNTEAFF. CDR3 DNA: TGTGCCAGCAGCTCGACAGTGAACACTGAAGCTTTCTTT.

The chain has TRBV18 and TRBJ2-1, with D possibly matching TRBD1 (6 bases). The CDR3 runs to 12 residues. Trimming took off 4 bases at V and 5 bases at J, with 6 bases between the two ends. The germline V gene encodes CDR1 KGHSH and CDR2 LQKENI. The CDR3 sequence is CASSRQDNEQFF. The CDR3 DNA sequence: TGTGCCAGCTCACGACAGGACAATGAGCAGTTCTTC.

The gene calls are TRBV14 and TRBJ1-2; no definite D call. Trimming left V 1 base short and J 8 bases short, with 17 bases between. The CDR3 consists of 15 residues. From germline, CDR1 is SGHDN and CDR2 FVKESK. The CDR3 DNA reads TGTGCCAGCAGCCAAGCGCCCGGAGCGTTCAACGGCTACACCTTC. Its translation is CASSQAPGAFNGYTF.

The rearrangement uses TRBV30 and TRBJ2-1, with D perhaps TRBD2 (5 bases). Germline V CDR1 and CDR2: GTSNPN, SVGIG (reference sequence). The CDR3 has 15 residues. The V and J ends lost 1 base and 1 base respectively, with 11 bases between them. In DNA form, the CDR3 reads TGTGCCTGGAGTGGAGACGGGGTATCCTACAATGAGCAGTTCTTC. Protein sequence: CAWSGDGVSYNEQFF.

V and J are TRBV30 and TRBJ2-7; the match to TRBD1 covers 9 bases. V trimming: 3 bases; J trimming: 2 bases; junction bases outside the gene matches: 8. Germline assignment: CDR1 GTSNPN and CDR2 SVGIG (reference sequence). The CDR3 length is 15 residues. The CDR3 region is CAWRASGQGTYEQYF. CDR3 nucleotides: TGTGCCTGGAGAGCGTCGGGACAGGGAACCTACGAGCAGTACTTC.

The CDR3 loop reads CSANRGYEQFF. CDR3 coding DNA: TGCAGTGCCAACAGGGGATATGAGCAGTTCTTC. The genes are TRBV20-1 and TRBJ2-1; 7 bases are a match to TRBD1. CDR1 DFQATT and CDR2 SNEGSKA come from the germline V gene (reference sequence). The V gene end was trimmed by 6 bases and the J gene end by 8 bases; junction bases not matched to a gene: 4. The CDR3 is made up of 11 amino acids.

This chain uses TRBV7-2 with TRBJ1-6, with TRBD1 matching 9 bases. The germline V gene has CDR1 SGHTA and CDR2 FQGNSA. The CDR3 length is 12 residues. Trimming cost V 4 bases and J 18 bases; bases outside gene matches: 7. The CDR3 region has the DNA TGTGCCAGCAGCTCTCCCGGGACAGGGCCCCACTTT. Protein sequence: CASSSPGTGPHF.

V usage is TRBV30 and J usage is TRBJ2-7; D perhaps matches TRBD2 (6 bases). This CDR3 is built from 17 residues. The germline V and J ends were trimmed by 0 bases and 0 bases, with 18 bases remaining between them. The germline CDR1 and CDR2 sequences are GTSNPN and SVGIG (reference sequence). CDR3 in DNA: TGTGCCTGGAGTGTGCTCCTTGGGGGGACCAGCTCCTACGAGCAGTACTTC. This codes for CAWSVLLGGTSSYEQYF. Drawing the rest from reference TRBV30 and TRBJ2-7, the complete variable domain is SQTIHQWPATLVQPVGSPLSLECTVEGTSNPNLYWYRQAAGRGLQLLFYSVGIGQISSEVPQNLSASRPQDRQFILSSKKLLLSDSGFYLCAWSVLLGGTSSYEQYFGPGTRLTVT.

V gene TRBV7-8 combines with J gene TRBJ2-4; no reliable D call. Germline V gene lookup returns CDR1 SGHVS and CDR2 FQNEAQ. Trimming removed 1 base at V and 0 bases at J, with 13 bases between. The CDR3 is 17 amino acids. The CDR3 reads CASSLVSGELAKNIQYF. The CDR3 DNA reads TGTGCCAGCAGCTTAGTGTCTGGGGAACTAGCCAAAAACATTCAGTACTTC.

This chain joins TRBV2 and TRBJ1-1, with 9 positions matching TRBD1. V shed 3 bases, J shed 5 bases, and the junction held 7 bases outside the gene matches. The CDR3 runs 15 residues. From germline, CDR1 is SNHLY and CDR2 FYNNEI. CDR3 protein: CASSDGDRGSTEAFF. CDR3 nucleotides: TGTGCCAGCAGTGATGGTGACAGGGGGAGTACTGAAGCTTTCTTT.

This rearrangement joins TRBV27 to TRBJ2-7, with D perhaps TRBD1 (6 bases). Germline lookup yields CDR1 MNHEY and CDR2 SMNVEV (reference sequence). Trimming removed 5 bases at V and 5 bases at J, with 22 bases between. The CDR3 contains 16 residues. CDR3 nucleotide sequence: TGTGCCAGCAGTCCTCAGACTGGGACAAAAACTAACGAGCAGTACTTC. It specifies CASSPQTGTKTNEQYF.